This T cell receptor beta chain was observed in a study of radiotherapy plus CTLA-4 blockade in lung cancer. Germline loops: CDR1 SQVTM, CDR2 ANQGSEA. Germline trimming cut 3 bases from V and 12 bases from J; bases unmatched to any gene: 6. This CDR3 comprises 12 residues. The assay was immunoSEQ multiplex PCR, and TCRdb's table has in-frame clones only and misses some. The sample carries about 50,000 clones, 84% recorded once. Broader study findings: Researchers report tumor-derived TCR clones expanding in blood after radiotherapy plus ipilimumab.

Details on this clone: The antigen remains unidentified.

The chain is built from TRBV29-1 and TRBJ2-1; TRBD2 agrees at 9 bases. This sequence was found in a human donor with non-small cell lung cancer whose response to radiotherapy plus ipilimumab could not be evaluated. The sample consisted of peripheral blood, taken from a patient treated with radiotherapy plus ipilimumab. The DNA of the CDR3 is TGCAGCGTTGACCGAGCGGGAGGATGGCAGTTCTTC. It encodes CSVDRAGGWQFF.